This TCR beta chain was found in a study of shared clonotypes between healthy human individuals. Concerning this clone: What it binds is unknown.

Clones were read by immunoSEQ multiplex PCR, and TCRdb kept only the in-frame ones, dropping some. Here the sample spans around 100,000 clones, approximately 70% being singletons. Findings of the study overall: The sharing of 4.5% to 5.5% of naive CD4 clonotypes was seen across several donors. As a rule, naive subsets had a larger estimated richness than memory subsets.

Sequenced: memory CD8+ T cells sorted from blood. The subset: CD45RO+ cells pooled with CCR7-negative TemRA cells. This clonotype was obtained from a woman aged 30 to 39 in good health.

In DNA, the CDR3 is TGCGCCAGCCGCGACAACCACGAGCAGTACTTC. Protein: CASRDNHEQYF. V gene TRBV5-1 combines with J gene TRBJ2-7, with D unresolved. V lost 7 bases and J lost 5, with 10 bases in between. There are 11 residues in the CDR3. The V gene's germline CDR1 is SGHRS and CDR2 YFSETQ.